These 9 T cell receptor beta chains originate from one sample sequenced in a study of lymphopenia after photon versus proton radiotherapy. Libraries were prepared by immunoSEQ multiplex PCR; TCRdb keeps only in-frame clonotypes and omits some of them. The data contain some 76,000 clones, 80% to 95% of them seen just once; the ten biggest clones take up around 2.2%. Specimen: peripheral blood, collected from a patient treated with photon-based radiotherapy. The source is a middle-aged woman with cholangiocarcinoma.

This clone was seen a single time. This chain uses TRBV4-1 with TRBJ2-7; D is unclear. The CDR3 has 14 amino acids. Germline loops: CDR1 MGHRA, CDR2 YSYEKL. The germline V and J ends were trimmed by 0 bases and 11 bases, with 17 bases remaining between them. The CDR3 here is CASSQENAEAKKYF. CDR3 coding DNA: TGCGCCAGCAGCCAAGAAAATGCGGAAGCTAAGAAGTACTTC.

V and J are TRBV11-1 and TRBJ2-5; either TRBD1 or TRBD2 may fit D (5 bases each). Germline CDR1 SGHAT, CDR2 FQDESV (reference sequence). Trimming took 5 bases from V and 2 from J, leaving 15 bases between them. The length of the CDR3 is 15 residues. CDR3 in amino acids: CASSLATGLQETQYF. Here the CDR3 DNA reads TGTGCCAGCAGCCTCGCCACAGGACTTCAAGAGACCCAGTACTTC.

The chain recombines TRBV15 with TRBJ2-3; D unresolved. Trimming removed 0 bases at V and 6 bases at J, with 13 bases between. The CDR3 is 15 amino acids. Germline-derived CDR1 and CDR2 are LNHNV and YYDKDF (reference sequence). The CDR3 region has the DNA TGTGCCACCAGCAGAGATCCCGACTCCCGGGATACGCAGTATTTT. This gives the protein CATSRDPDSRDTQYF.

The V and J genes are TRBV7-8 and TRBJ1-2; D perhaps matches TRBD1 (5 bases). From germline, CDR1 is SGHVS and CDR2 FQNEAQ. This CDR3 is 16 amino acids long. Trimming cost V 1 base and J 7 bases, with 19 bases left between them. In DNA form, the CDR3 reads TGTGCCAGCAGCTTAGGAGTCGCGGGGAGGGGTGGTGGCTACACCTTC. Protein: CASSLGVAGRGGGYTF.

The V gene is TRBV28, the J gene TRBJ1-5; TRBD1 matches at 9 bases. CDR1 and CDR2 from the germline V gene are MDHEN and SYDVKM. Trimming at V came to 4 bases and at J to 5 bases, leaving 9 bases not matched to a gene. The CDR3 runs to 16 residues. DNA for the CDR3: TGTGCCAGCAGTTCAGCCCGGGACAGGGCGGATCAGCCCCAGCATTTT. It encodes CASSSARDRADQPQHF.

J is TRBJ2-3 and V is TRBV6-6, with D hard to call. V dropped 6 bases and J dropped 6 bases, with 10 bases sitting between them. The germline gives CDR1 MNHNY, CDR2 SVGAGI (reference sequence). There are 12 residues in the CDR3. The CDR3 region is CASSPYKDTQYF. DNA of the CDR3: TGTGCCAGCAGCCCATACAAGGATACGCAGTATTTT.

The chain's CDR3 is CASSPRTGYNEQFF. In DNA, the CDR3 is TGTGCCAGCAGCCCCCGGACGGGCTACAATGAGCAGTTCTTC. The chain employs TRBV9 and TRBJ2-1; no clear D. Trimming stripped 4 bases from V and 3 bases from J, with 11 bases between. Germline CDR1 is SGDLS and CDR2 is YYNGEE. The CDR3 has 14 amino acids.

The V gene is TRBV7-6, the J gene TRBJ2-5; 11 bases are shared with TRBD1. CDR3 length equals 14 residues. The germline CDR1 and CDR2 sequences are SGHVS and FNYEAQ. The trim removed 8 bases at V and 2 bases at J, leaving 4 bases unmatched. The CDR3 is CASRGTGGQETQYF. The CDR3, as DNA: TGTGCCAGCCGCGGGACAGGGGGGCAAGAGACCCAGTACTTC.

The chain uses TRBV7-9 and TRBJ2-1, with TRBD2 matching 9 bases. This CDR3 is built from 14 residues. The V gene end was trimmed by 5 bases and the J gene end by 14 bases; junction bases not matched to a gene: 13. Germline loops: CDR1 SEHNR, CDR2 FQNEAQ (reference sequence). CDR3 region: CASSVTNAGGQEFF. CDR3 coding DNA: TGTGCCAGCAGCGTAACTAACGCGGGAGGGCAAGAGTTCTTC.